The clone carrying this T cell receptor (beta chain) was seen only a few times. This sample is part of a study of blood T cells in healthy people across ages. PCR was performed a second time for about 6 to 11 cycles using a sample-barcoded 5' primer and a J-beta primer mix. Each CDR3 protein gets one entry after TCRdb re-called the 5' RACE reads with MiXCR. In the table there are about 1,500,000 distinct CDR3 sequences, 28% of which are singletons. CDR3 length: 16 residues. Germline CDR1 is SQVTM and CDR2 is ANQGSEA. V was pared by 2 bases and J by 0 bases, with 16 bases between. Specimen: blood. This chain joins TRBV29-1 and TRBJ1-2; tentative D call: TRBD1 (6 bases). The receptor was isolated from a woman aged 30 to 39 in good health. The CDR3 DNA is TGCAGCGTTGAACCCTTCGGGGGGACATCTAACTATGGCTACACCTTC. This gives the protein CSVEPFGGTSNYGYTF.